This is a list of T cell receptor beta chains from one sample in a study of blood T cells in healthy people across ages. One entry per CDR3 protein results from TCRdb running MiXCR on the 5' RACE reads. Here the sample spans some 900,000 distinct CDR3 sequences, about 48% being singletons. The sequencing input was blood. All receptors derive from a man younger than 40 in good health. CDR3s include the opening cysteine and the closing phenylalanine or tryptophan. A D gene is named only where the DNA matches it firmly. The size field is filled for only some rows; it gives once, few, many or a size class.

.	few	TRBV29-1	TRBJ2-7	CSADPTGSSGRRYF	TGCAGCGCCGACCCAACAGGGAGTTCTGGACGGCGGTACTTC
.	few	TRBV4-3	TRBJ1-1	CASSQASITEAFF	TGCGCCAGCAGCCAAGCCTCGATCACTGAAGCTTTCTTT
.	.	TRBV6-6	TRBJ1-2	CASNHREPYGYTF	TGTGCCAGCAACCACAGGGAGCCCTATGGCTACACCTTC
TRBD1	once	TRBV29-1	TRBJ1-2	CSVEDTGTGGRYGYTF	TGCAGCGTTGAAGATACCGGGACAGGAGGAAGGTATGGCTACACCTTC
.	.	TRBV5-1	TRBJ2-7	CASSSYTGSYEQYF	TGCGCCAGCAGCTCGTACACAGGCTCCTACGAGCAGTACTTC
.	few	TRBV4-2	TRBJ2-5	CASSQGSAETQYF	TGTGCCAGCAGCCAAGGGTCGGCGGAGACCCAGTACTTC
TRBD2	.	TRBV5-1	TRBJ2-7	CASSLVGTSGSTYEQYF	TGCGCCAGCAGCTTGGTGGGGACTAGCGGGTCTACCTACGAGCAGTACTTC
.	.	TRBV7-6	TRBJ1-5	CASSHPGLNQPQHF	TGTGCCAGCAGCCACCCCGGACTCAATCAGCCCCAGCATTTT
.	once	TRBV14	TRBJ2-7	CASSQFDGPYEQYF	TGTGCCAGCAGCCAATTCGACGGCCCTTACGAGCAGTACTTC
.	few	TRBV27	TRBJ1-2	CASSLIQGRNLYGYTF	TGTGCCAGCAGTTTAATACAGGGCCGAAATCTCTATGGCTACACCTTC
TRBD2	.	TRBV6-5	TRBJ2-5	CASLAGLVQETQYF	TGTGCCAGCCTTGCCGGACTAGTACAAGAGACCCAGTACTTC
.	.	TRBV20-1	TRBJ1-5	CSARVGGTGNQPQHF	TGCAGTGCAAGAGTCGGGGGAACGGGCAATCAGCCCCAGCATTTT
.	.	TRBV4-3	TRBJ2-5	CASSQESGRLGEQYF	TGCGCCAGCAGCCAAGAATCGGGCAGACTAGGGGAGCAGTACTTC
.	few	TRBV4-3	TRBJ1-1	CASSQEYEVGFDEAFF	TGCGCCAGCAGCCAAGAGTATGAGGTAGGGTTTGATGAAGCTTTCTTT
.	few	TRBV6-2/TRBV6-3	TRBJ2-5	CASSYSNRGRTQYF	TGTGCCAGCAGTTACTCGAATCGGGGACGGACCCAGTACTTC
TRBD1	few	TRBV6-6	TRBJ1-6	CASRPGQGSSYNSPLHF	TGTGCCAGCAGACCCGGACAGGGGAGCTCCTATAATTCACCCCTCCACTTT
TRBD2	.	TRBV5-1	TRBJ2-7	CASSLGTSFNEQYF	TGCGCCAGCAGCTTAGGGACTAGTTTTAACGAGCAGTACTTC
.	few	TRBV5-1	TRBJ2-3	CASSAGEGGGDTQYF	TGCGCCAGCAGCGCCGGTGAAGGGGGAGGTGATACGCAGTATTTT
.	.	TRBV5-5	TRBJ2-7	CASIRIYEQYF	TGTGCCAGCATCCGAATCTACGAGCAGTACTTC
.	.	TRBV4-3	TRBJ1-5	CAPKHQPQHF	TGCGCCCCCAAGCATCAGCCCCAGCATTTT
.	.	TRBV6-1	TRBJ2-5	CASSEVQGMRETQYF	TGTGCCAGCAGTGAAGTTCAGGGGATGCGCGAGACCCAGTACTTC
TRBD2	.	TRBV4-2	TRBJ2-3	CASSRGSTSGTDTQYF	TGTGCCAGCAGCCGAGGATCTACTAGCGGGACAGATACGCAGTATTTT
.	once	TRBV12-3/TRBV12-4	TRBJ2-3	CATLKTGSESDTQYF	TGTGCCACCCTGAAAACAGGATCGGAATCAGATACGCAGTATTTT
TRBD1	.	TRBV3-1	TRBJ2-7	CASSQDRRGQGFSYEQYF	TGTGCCAGCAGCCAAGATAGGCGAGGACAGGGGTTCTCCTACGAGCAGTACTTC
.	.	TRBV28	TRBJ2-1	CASSLETGSAYNEQFF	TGTGCCAGCAGTTTAGAAACAGGGTCCGCTTACAATGAGCAGTTCTTC
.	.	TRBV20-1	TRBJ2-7	CSARIPQGWDEQYF	TGCAGTGCTAGAATCCCGCAGGGGTGGGACGAGCAGTACTTC
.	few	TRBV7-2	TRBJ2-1	CASSFSSEEQFF	TGTGCCAGCAGTTTTAGCTCGGAGGAGCAGTTCTTC
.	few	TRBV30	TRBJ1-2	CAWSVRARPSLRYTF	TGTGCCTGGAGTGTACGGGCCAGGCCTTCCCTACGCTACACCTTC
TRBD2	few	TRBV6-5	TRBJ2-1	CASKERGSSYNEQFF	TGTGCCAGCAAAGAGCGGGGGAGCTCCTACAATGAGCAGTTCTTC
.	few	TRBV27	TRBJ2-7	CASGYGNSYEQYF	TGTGCCAGCGGCTATGGAAATTCCTACGAGCAGTACTTC
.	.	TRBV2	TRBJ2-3	CASIRGLADTQYF	TGTGCCAGCATACGGGGGCTGGCAGATACGCAGTATTTT
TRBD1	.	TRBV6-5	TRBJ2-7	CASSPHGTGGNEQYF	TGTGCCAGCAGTCCCCACGGGACAGGGGGCAACGAGCAGTACTTC
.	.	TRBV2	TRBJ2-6	CASMVSGANVLTF	TGTGCCAGCATGGTCTCTGGGGCCAACGTCCTGACTTTC
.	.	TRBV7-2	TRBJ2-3	CASSPSYGRVDTQYF	TGTGCCAGCAGCCCGTCTTACGGTCGCGTAGATACGCAGTATTTT
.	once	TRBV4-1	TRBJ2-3	CASSQDPALIRYF	TGCGCCAGCAGCCAAGATCCGGCTCTTATTCGGTATTTT
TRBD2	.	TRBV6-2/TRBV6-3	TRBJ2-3	CASSKTSGGDTQYF	TGTGCCAGCAGTAAGACTAGCGGAGGGGATACGCAGTATTTT
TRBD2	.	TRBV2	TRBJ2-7	CASHERGISYEQYF	TGTGCCAGTCATGAGCGGGGCATCTCCTACGAGCAGTACTTC
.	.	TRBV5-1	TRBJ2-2	CASSWMSGTGELFF	TGCGCCAGCAGTTGGATGAGCGGCACCGGGGAGCTGTTTTTT
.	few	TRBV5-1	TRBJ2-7	CASRLVGEDEQYF	TGCGCCAGCAGACTAGTGGGGGAAGACGAGCAGTACTTC
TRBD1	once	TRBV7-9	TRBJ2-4	CASSFEGQGHIQYF	TGTGCCAGCAGCTTCGAGGGACAGGGACACATTCAGTACTTC
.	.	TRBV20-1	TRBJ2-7	CRPGGSYEQYF	TGCAGACCCGGGGGCTCCTACGAGCAGTACTTC
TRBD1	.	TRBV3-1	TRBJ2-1	CASSKDRGYEQFF	TGTGCCAGCAGCAAAGACAGGGGTTATGAGCAGTTCTTC
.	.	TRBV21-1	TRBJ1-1	CASSSLSKNTEAFF	TGTGCCAGCAGCTCGCTAAGTAAGAACACTGAAGCTTTCTTT
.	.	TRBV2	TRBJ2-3	CASSGDVSTDTQYF	TGTGCCAGCAGTGGGGACGTCAGCACAGATACGCAGTATTTT
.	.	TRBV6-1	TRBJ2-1	CASSPYKPTGPSYNEQFF	TGTGCCAGCAGCCCCTATAAACCGACGGGACCCTCCTACAATGAGCAGTTCTTC
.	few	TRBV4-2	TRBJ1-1	CASSQDVGTEAFF	TGTGCCAGCAGCCAAGACGTGGGGACTGAAGCTTTCTTT
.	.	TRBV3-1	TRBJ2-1	CASSQDIGPGRETQFF	TGTGCCAGCAGCCAAGATATTGGACCTGGAAGAGAGACCCAGTTCTTC
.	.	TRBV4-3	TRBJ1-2	CASSQRTESYYGYTF	TGCGCCAGCAGCCAGAGGACGGAATCTTACTATGGCTACACCTTC
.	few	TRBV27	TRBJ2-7	CASSLNGGRNSYEQYF	TGTGCCAGCAGCCTCAATGGAGGGCGAAACTCCTACGAGCAGTACTTC
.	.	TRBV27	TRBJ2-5	CASSLRPGPGQETQYF	TGTGCCAGCAGTTTAAGGCCTGGGCCAGGACAAGAGACCCAGTACTTC
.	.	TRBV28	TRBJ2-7	CASTRTAFTRGGEQYF	TGTGCCAGCACTCGAACCGCTTTTACACGAGGGGGCGAGCAGTACTTC